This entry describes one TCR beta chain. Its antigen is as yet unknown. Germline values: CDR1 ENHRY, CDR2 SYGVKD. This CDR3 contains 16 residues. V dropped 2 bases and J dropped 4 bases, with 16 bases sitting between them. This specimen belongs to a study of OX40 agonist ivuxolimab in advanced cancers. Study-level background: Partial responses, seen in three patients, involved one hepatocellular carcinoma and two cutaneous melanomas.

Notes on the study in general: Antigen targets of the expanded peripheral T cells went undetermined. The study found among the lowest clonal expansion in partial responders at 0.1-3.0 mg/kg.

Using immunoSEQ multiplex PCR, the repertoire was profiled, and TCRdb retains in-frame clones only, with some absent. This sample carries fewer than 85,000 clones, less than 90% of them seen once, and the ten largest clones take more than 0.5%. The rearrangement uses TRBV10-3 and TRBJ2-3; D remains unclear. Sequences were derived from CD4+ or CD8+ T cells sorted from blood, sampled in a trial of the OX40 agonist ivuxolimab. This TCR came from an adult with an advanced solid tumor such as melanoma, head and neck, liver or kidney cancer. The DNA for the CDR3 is TGTGCCATCAGTGAGAACTACTTGGTTGAAGCAGATACGCAGTATTTT. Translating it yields CAISENYLVEADTQYF.